These 14 T cell receptor beta chains originate from one sample sequenced in a study of blood T cell repertoires in COVID-19. The data were produced by immunoSEQ multiplex PCR, yet TCRdb's version contains in-frame clones alone and is incomplete. This sample has about 160,000 clones, with 85% found just once. Sequenced: peripheral blood. The receptors originated from a human donor with acute or convalescent COVID-19. The donor label of this sample is uncertain.

The chain couples TRBV7-2 to TRBJ2-1; weak D call: TRBD1 (6 bases). The germline V and J ends were trimmed by 5 bases and 5 bases, with 13 bases remaining between them. Germline CDR1 SGHTA, CDR2 FQGNSA. The CDR3 loop spans 14 amino acids. DNA of the CDR3: TGTGCCAGCAGCCCAGGACAGACTCACAATGAGCAGTTCTTC. Its protein is CASSPGQTHNEQFF. Filled out from reference TRBV7-2 and TRBJ2-1, the complete variable domain reads GAGVSQSPSNKVTEKGKDVELRCDPISGHTALYWYRQSLGQGLEFLIYFQGNSAPDKSGLPSDRFSAERTGGSVSTLTIQRTQQEDSAVYLCASSPGQTHNEQFFGPGTRLTVL.

This sequence joins TRBV4-2 and TRBJ1-2; D gene ambiguous. Germline CDR1 LGHNA, CDR2 YNFKEQ. V was clipped by 0 bases and J by 8 bases, with 10 bases between them. CDR3 size: 13 residues. The CDR3, as DNA: TGTGCCAGCAGCCAAGACCGGTCCTTAGGCTACACCTTC. Encoded protein: CASSQDRSLGYTF.

The chain links TRBV18 to TRBJ2-5; D is ambiguous. Deletions cut 2 bases from V and 5 bases from J, with 9 bases between. Germline V CDR1 and CDR2: KGHSH, LQKENI. CDR3 size: 13 residues. CDR3 coding DNA: TGTGCCAGCTCACCAACTCACGGGGAGACCCAGTACTTC. Translated, it gives CASSPTHGETQYF. Full variable domain (remainder filled in from reference TRBV18 and TRBJ2-5): NAGVMQNPRHLVRRRGQEARLRCSPMKGHSHVYWYRQLPEEGLKFMVYLQKENIIDESGMPKERFSAEFPKEGPSILRIQQVVRGDSAAYFCASSPTHGETQYFGPGTRLLVL.

The chain couples TRBV27 to TRBJ1-6; D uncertain. Deletions cut 2 bases from V and 8 bases from J, with 10 bases between. Germline values: CDR1 MNHEY, CDR2 SMNVEV (reference sequence). The CDR3 is made up of 14 amino acids. Here the CDR3 DNA reads TGTGCCAGCAGTTTAGGCCCGGGGTATTCACCCCTCCACTTT. Protein product: CASSLGPGYSPLHF.

V usage is TRBV29-1 and J usage is TRBJ1-1; D call uncertain. CDR3 length: 13 residues. From germline, CDR1 is SQVTM and CDR2 ANQGSEA. V lost 4 bases and J lost 0, with 9 bases in between. The CDR3 here is CSVGNSMNTEAFF. The CDR3 DNA is TGCAGCGTTGGCAACAGCATGAACACTGAAGCTTTCTTT.

V and J are TRBV7-2 and TRBJ1-6; 11 nucleotides agree with TRBD1. The CDR3 has 16 amino acids. The junction had 7 bases not matched to a gene; V was cut back by 5 bases and J by 7 bases. Germline values: CDR1 SGHTA, CDR2 FQGNSA. CDR3 DNA sequence: TGTGCCAGCAGCCGCCACCGGGACAGGGGGAATTCACCCCTCCACTTT. Translating gives CASSRHRDRGNSPLHF.

This clone showed up just a few times. The rearrangement uses TRBV5-1 and TRBJ1-1, with D unclear. CDR1 is SGHRS and CDR2 is YFSETQ in the germline V gene. Trimming stripped 0 bases from V and 6 bases from J, with 9 bases between. The CDR3 runs 13 residues. The CDR3 nucleotides are TGCGCCAGCAGCTTGGCTGGCTCACCTGAAGCTTTCTTT. Its protein is CASSLAGSPEAFF.

This chain uses TRBV15 with TRBJ1-2; a weak D match, TRBD1 (5 bases). CDR1 and CDR2 (germline): LNHNV, YYDKDF (reference sequence). V was trimmed by 0 bases and J by 5 bases, leaving 13 bases between them. The CDR3 is made up of 15 amino acids. The CDR3 DNA is TGTGCCACCAGCAGAGATAAAAGGGGACTGTATGGCTACACCTTC. Translation gives CATSRDKRGLYGYTF.

V is TRBV7-8 and J is TRBJ2-2, with TRBD2 matching 8 bases. The CDR3 contains 16 residues. Germline V CDR1 and CDR2: SGHVS, FQNEAQ. V gave up 2 bases and J gave up 2 bases; unmatched junction bases: 4. The CDR3: CASSLTRGANTGELFF. In DNA, the CDR3 is TGTGCCAGCAGCTTAACGCGGGGGGCAAACACCGGGGAGCTGTTTTTT.

The chain is built from TRBV4-1 and TRBJ2-3; TRBD2 matches at 9 bases. CDR3 size: 18 residues. V lost 1 base, J lost 4 bases, and 12 bases stayed unmatched. The V gene's germline CDR1 is MGHRA and CDR2 YSYEKL. This CDR3 reads CASSQAMVAGGLADTQYF. CDR3 bases: TGCGCCAGCAGCCAAGCTATGGTTGCGGGGGGGCTGGCAGATACGCAGTATTTT.

In nucleotides, the CDR3 is TGTGCCAGCAGTAAAGAGCGGGGACAAGAGACCCAGTACTTC. This encodes CASSKERGQETQYF. V gene TRBV11-3 combines with J gene TRBJ2-5; TRBD2 agrees at 7 bases. The germline V gene encodes CDR1 SGHNT and CDR2 YENEEA. V gave up 6 bases and J gave up 2 bases; unmatched junction bases: 6. This CDR3 comprises 14 residues. The whole variable domain, filled in from reference TRBV11-3 and TRBJ2-5, reads EAGVVQSPRYKIIEKKQPVAFWCNPISGHNTLYWYLQNLGQGPELLIRYENEEAVDDSQLPKDRFSAERLKGVDSTLKIQPAELGDSAVYLCASSKERGQETQYFGPGTRLLVL.

The chain combines TRBV6-6 with TRBJ2-7; 8 nucleotides agree with TRBD2. This CDR3 has 15 residues. V gave up 2 bases and J gave up 3 bases; unmatched junction bases: 6. The germline CDR1 and CDR2 sequences are MNHNY and SVGAGI (reference sequence). The CDR3 is CASSYPGTSRYEQYF. The CDR3 DNA follows: TGTGCCAGCAGTTACCCCGGGACTAGTCGCTACGAGCAGTACTTC.

The chain uses TRBV15 and TRBJ1-4; perhaps TRBD1 as D (5 bases). The germline V and J ends were trimmed by 8 bases and 3 bases, with 10 bases remaining between them. The CDR3 runs to 13 residues. Per the germline V gene, CDR1 is LNHNV and CDR2 is YYDKDF (reference sequence). The CDR3 region is CATRGGANEKLFF. As DNA, the CDR3 is TGTGCCACCCGGGGCGGGGCTAATGAAAAACTGTTTTTT.

The V call is TRBV27, the J call TRBJ2-7, with D unresolved. In germline, CDR1 is MNHEY, CDR2 SMNVEV (reference sequence). The CDR3 spans 14 residues. V lost 7 bases and J lost 2, with 15 bases in between. The CDR3 reads CASISRQLPYEQYF. The CDR3 nucleotides are TGTGCCAGCATCTCGCGGCAGCTTCCCTACGAGCAGTACTTC.